The TCR beta chain described here comes from a study of STAT3 mutations in large granular lymphocyte leukemia. Study-wide context: Roughly half of the longitudinally sequenced T-LGLL patients carried detectable canonical activating STAT3 mutations. Study findings and constraints: Persisting codominant clonotypes may have hidden a small pathogenic clone. Treatment regimens differed across patients between samplings. All newly emerging clones after therapy were STAT3 wild type. At least one immunodominant TCR beta clonotype appeared in every T-cell large granular lymphocyte leukemia patient.

This clone has a single count. Its cognate antigen is unknown. Germline V gene lookup returns CDR1 KGHSH and CDR2 LQKENI. The CDR3 totals 16 residues. Trimming took off 6 bases at V and 0 bases at J, with 17 bases between the two ends. Clones were read by immunoSEQ multiplex PCR, and TCRdb kept only the in-frame ones, dropping some. The repertoire holds about 15,000 clones, with approximately 91% as singletons. The J gene is TRBJ1-1, the V gene TRBV18; no clear D gene. The clonotype was recovered from a woman between 45 and 60 years old with T-cell large granular lymphocyte leukemia. Some clones in this sample may be carry-over from other donors' samples. Sequenced input: peripheral blood mononuclear cells. The CDR3 bases are TGTGCCAGCTCCGGGAACGTTGGCAGGATGAACACTGAAGCTTTCTTT. Encoded protein: CASSGNVGRMNTEAFF.